The 27 T cell receptor beta chains below come from one sample, sequenced in a study of blood T cell repertoires in COVID-19. The protocol was immunoSEQ multiplex PCR, while the TCRdb copy is restricted to in-frame clones and leaves out a portion. The sample has about 200,000 clones, over 80% seen once. Input material: peripheral blood. The receptors shown here come from a man aged 40-50 years with acute or convalescent COVID-19.

This chain links TRBV7-2 with TRBJ1-5; TRBD1 agrees at 8 bases. The trim removed 5 bases at V and 3 bases at J, leaving 6 bases unmatched. This CDR3 has 15 residues. Germline V gives CDR1 SGHTA, CDR2 FQGNSA. For the CDR3, the DNA is TGTGCCAGCAGCCCGGGACAGGTCTACAATCAGCCCCAGCATTTT. Protein product: CASSPGQVYNQPQHF.

In regard to this clone: A much larger clone lies one base from this, so it may be a read error. V and J are TRBV9 and TRBJ2-3; D gene uncertain. V lost 4 bases and J lost 1, with 10 bases in between. CDR1 is SGDLS and CDR2 is YYNGEE in the germline V gene. The CDR3 totals 14 residues. Here the CDR3 DNA reads TGTGCCAGCAGCCCACTCCGGGGCACAGATACGCAGTATTTT. It codes for CASSPLRGTDTQYF.

In DNA, the CDR3 is TGTGCCAGTAGTGAAGACAGGGGTGTAAGGCAGCCCCAGCATTTT. Its translation: CASSEDRGVRQPQHF. The chain joins TRBV19 to TRBJ1-5, with 8 bases lining up with TRBD1. This CDR3 is 15 amino acids long. CDR1 and CDR2 (germline): LNHDA, SQIVND (reference sequence). J lost 7 bases, V lost 5 bases, and 10 bases had no gene match.

CDR3 sequence: CASSLRGTGTEAFF. CDR3 nucleotide sequence: TGTGCCAGCAGTTTAAGGGGTACCGGCACTGAAGCTTTCTTT. The rearrangement uses TRBV27 and TRBJ1-1, with D maybe TRBD1 (5 bases). Trimming removed 2 bases from V and 4 bases from J, with 11 bases in between. This CDR3 is built from 14 residues. Germline V lookup: CDR1 MNHEY, CDR2 SMNVEV (reference sequence).

The V call is TRBV19, the J call TRBJ1-5; D gene uncertain. Germline V CDR1 and CDR2: LNHDA, SQIVND (reference sequence). The V end was cut by 5 bases, the J end by 7 bases, with 15 bases between. The CDR3 extends over 14 amino acids. DNA of the CDR3: TGTGCCAGTAGTGCCGGGAGGGAAGGACAGCCCCAGCATTTT. This translates into CASSAGREGQPQHF. Complete variable domain (other parts from reference TRBV19 and TRBJ1-5): DGGITQSPKYLFRKEGQNVTLSCEQNLNHDAMYWYRQDPGQGLRLIYYSQIVNDFQKGDIAEGYSVSREKKESFPLTVTSAQKNPTAFYLCASSAGREGQPQHFGDGTRLSIL.

The genes are TRBV7-6 and TRBJ2-1; 14 bases fit TRBD2. CDR1 is SGHVS and CDR2 is FNYEAQ in the germline V gene. V shed 6 bases and J 0 bases; nucleotides not matched to a gene: 13. This CDR3 has 20 residues. CDR3 amino acids: CASSQGLAGVLRSSYNEQFF. CDR3 nucleotide sequence: TGTGCCAGCAGTCAGGGACTAGCGGGAGTACTCCGTTCCTCCTACAATGAGCAGTTCTTC.

This chain links TRBV27 with TRBJ1-2, with 7 bases aligning to TRBD1. This CDR3 has 15 residues. The J segment lost 2 bases and the V segment lost 7 bases, leaving 10 bases of the junction unmatched. Germline CDR1 MNHEY, CDR2 SMNVEV (reference sequence). Here the CDR3 reads CASTKSLTGNYGYTF. The CDR3 DNA follows: TGTGCCAGCACCAAATCTCTGACAGGGAACTATGGCTACACCTTC.

The V call is TRBV7-2, the J call TRBJ1-2; perhaps TRBD1 as D (6 bases). Germline V gives CDR1 SGHTA, CDR2 FQGNSA. The V and J ends lost 7 bases and 9 bases respectively, with 15 bases between them. The CDR3 is 12 amino acids. The CDR3 sequence: CASTQGGARYTF. CDR3 nucleotide sequence: TGTGCCAGCACCCAAGGGGGGGCGCGCTACACCTTC.

The rearrangement uses TRBV6-5 and TRBJ1-1; tentatively, D is TRBD1 (5 bases). Germline V gives CDR1 MNHEY, CDR2 SVGAGI. This CDR3 is built from 15 residues. V shed 4 bases and J shed 1 base, with 13 bases lying between them. The CDR3 loop reads CASSFEPGANTEAFF. The CDR3 DNA reads as TGTGCCAGCAGTTTCGAACCTGGGGCGAACACTGAAGCTTTCTTT.

This clone was seen a single time. CDR3 protein: CASSFQAPGGYGYTF. The CDR3 DNA follows: TGTGCCAGCAGTTTCCAGGCTCCCGGAGGTTATGGCTACACCTTC. This chain joins TRBV28 and TRBJ1-2; no clear D gene. The CDR3 spans 15 residues. V was shortened by 3 bases and J by 5 bases, with 16 bases between the two germline ends. CDR1 is MDHEN, CDR2 SYDVKM, per germline.

This chain links TRBV7-9 with TRBJ1-5; D is possibly TRBD1 (5 bases). V gave up 2 bases and J gave up 1 base, with 12 bases separating them. The CDR3 totals 16 residues. CDR1 is SEHNR, CDR2 FQNEAQ, per germline (reference sequence). The CDR3 loop is CASSLSWGGSNQPQHF. The CDR3 DNA is TGTGCCAGCAGCTTATCTTGGGGGGGAAGCAATCAGCCCCAGCATTTT.

This rearrangement joins TRBV19 to TRBJ1-1; TRBD1 agrees at 9 bases. Looked up from germline, CDR1 is LNHDA and CDR2 is SQIVND (reference sequence). The CDR3 is 16 amino acids. With V trimmed by 6 bases and J by 1 base, 9 bases remained unmatched. In nucleotides, the CDR3 is TGTGCCAGTAGAGCACAGGGGGCCCGGGCGAACACTGAAGCTTTCTTT. This gives the protein CASRAQGARANTEAFF. Full variable domain (remainder filled in from reference TRBV19 and TRBJ1-1): DGGITQSPKYLFRKEGQNVTLSCEQNLNHDAMYWYRQDPGQGLRLIYYSQIVNDFQKGDIAEGYSVSREKKESFPLTVTSAQKNPTAFYLCASRAQGARANTEAFFGQGTRLTVV.

The CDR3 DNA is TGTGCCAGCTCACCCTGGACAGGGACCTACAATGAGCAGTTCTTC. Its translation: CASSPWTGTYNEQFF. The V call is TRBV18, the J call TRBJ2-1; TRBD1 matches 8 bases. V was clipped by 3 bases and J by 2 bases; unmatched bases: 3. The V gene's germline CDR1 is KGHSH and CDR2 LQKENI. This CDR3 region has 15 residues.

The chain has TRBV6-5 and TRBJ1-2, with a tentative D call TRBD1 (5 bases). V gave up 10 bases and J gave up 4 bases, with 16 bases separating them. CDR1 is MNHEY and CDR2 is SVGAGI in the germline V gene. This CDR3 has 13 residues. The CDR3 is CAIRRQGGYGYTF. In nucleotides, the CDR3 is TGTGCCATCCGAAGGCAGGGAGGCTATGGCTACACCTTC.

This chain joins TRBV12-3 or TRBV12-4 and TRBJ1-1; no definite D call. The CDR3 has 13 amino acids. Between the trimmed V and J ends, which lost 6 bases and 5 bases, there was a span of 13 bases. In DNA, the CDR3 is TGTGCCAGCAGCGCGGGTAAGAGTACTGAAGCTTTCTTT. The encoded protein is CASSAGKSTEAFF.

This chain uses TRBV3-1 (or the pseudogene TRBV3-2) with TRBJ2-2; D might be TRBD1 (6 bases). The V end was cut by 3 bases, the J end by 3 bases, with 11 bases between. Germline V gene sequence: CDR1 LGHDT, CDR2 YNNKEL (reference sequence). This CDR3 contains 15 residues. CDR3 residues: CASSHRDTDTGELFF. Here the CDR3 DNA reads TGTGCCAGCAGCCACCGGGACACAGACACCGGGGAGCTGTTTTTT.

This chain uses TRBV7-9 with TRBJ2-3, with TRBD1 matching over 7 bases. The germline V gene encodes CDR1 SEHNR and CDR2 FQNEAQ (reference sequence). The CDR3 consists of 16 residues. The J segment lost 0 bases and the V segment lost 4 bases, leaving 7 bases of the junction unmatched. The CDR3 is CASSSPRDRSTDTQYF. CDR3 DNA sequence: TGTGCCAGCAGCTCCCCCCGGGACAGAAGCACAGATACGCAGTATTTT. Looking up the rest from reference TRBV7-9 and TRBJ2-3 gives the full variable domain: DTGVSQNPRHKITKRGQNVTFRCDPISEHNRLYWYRQTLGQGPEFLTYFQNEAQLEKSRLLSDRFSAERPKGSFSTLEIQRTEQGDSAMYLCASSSPRDRSTDTQYFGPGTRLTVL.

This chain connects TRBV5-6 to TRBJ1-5, with 7 nucleotides matching TRBD1. Germline V lookup: CDR1 SGHDT, CDR2 YYEEEE. The length of the CDR3 is 16 residues. Unmatched junction bases numbered 5, after V lost 2 bases and J lost 0 bases. The CDR3 loop is CASSLTGAGSNQPQHF. The CDR3 bases are TGTGCCAGCAGCTTAACAGGGGCCGGTAGCAATCAGCCCCAGCATTTT.

In its sample, this clone was seen a few times. The rearrangement links TRBV5-4 to TRBJ2-7, with 7 bases fitting TRBD1. The germline CDR1 and CDR2 sequences are SGHNT and YYREEE (reference sequence). The length of the CDR3 is 13 residues. As DNA, the CDR3 is TGTGCCAGCAGCTTGGGGGCAGGGGGAACTACTGTGGTC. The encoded protein is CASSLGAGGTTVV.

This sequence joins TRBV29-1 and TRBJ1-1; TRBD1 aligns across 8 bases. After removal of 7 bases from V and 3 bases from J, the junction contained 7 bases not matched to a gene. Germline V gene data show CDR1 as SQVTM and CDR2 as ANQGSEA. This CDR3 region has 13 residues. In nucleotides, the CDR3 is TGCAGCGGGGCGACAGGGGAGGACACTGAAGCTTTCTTT. Protein product: CSGATGEDTEAFF.

For the CDR3, the DNA is TGTGCCAGCAGCGACCGGGGCGGGACTAGCACCGGGGAGCTGTTTTTT. Its protein is CASSDRGGTSTGELFF. The V call is TRBV5-4, the J call TRBJ2-2; the match to TRBD2 covers 8 bases. The CDR3 is 16 amino acids. V lost 4 bases and J lost 4; bases outside the gene matches: 9. CDR1 and CDR2 (germline): SGHNT, YYREEE (reference sequence). Combining the CDR3 with reference TRBV5-4 and TRBJ2-2 gives the whole variable domain ETGVTQSPTHLIKTRGQQVTLRCSSQSGHNTVSWYQQALGQGPQFIFQYYREEENGRGNFPPRFSGLQFPNYSSELNVNALELDDSALYLCASSDRGGTSTGELFFGEGSRLTVL.

The genes are TRBV29-1 and TRBJ1-1; maybe TRBD1 (5 bases). CDR1 is SQVTM, CDR2 ANQGSEA, per germline. V lost 6 bases to trimming and J lost 5 bases, with 16 bases between them. CDR3 size: 13 residues. CDR3 protein: CSVGVGAGTEAFF. CDR3 nucleotides: TGCAGCGTGGGCGTTGGAGCAGGGACTGAAGCTTTCTTT.

This clone was found a few times. This sequence joins TRBV5-4 and TRBJ1-1, with 9 bases matching TRBD1. The V gene's germline CDR1 is SGHNT and CDR2 YYREEE (reference sequence). V lost 0 bases and J lost 1; bases outside the gene matches: 4. The CDR3 sequence is 16 residues long. The CDR3 DNA is TGTGCCAGCAGCTTGGCCCCGGGACAGGGGAACACTGAAGCTTTCTTT. It yields the protein CASSLAPGQGNTEAFF.

In DNA, the CDR3 is TGTGCCAGCAGTTTTAGTCGTCCAGAAGCTTTCTTT. Amino acids: CASSFSRPEAFF. The V gene is TRBV12-3 or TRBV12-4, the J gene TRBJ1-1, with no clear D. CDR3 length equals 12 residues. Trimming stripped 3 bases from V and 8 bases from J, with 10 bases between.

The count of this clone is one. This chain joins TRBV5-6 and TRBJ2-1; TRBD1 might be the D (5 bases). Deletions cut 5 bases from V and 2 bases from J, with 14 bases between. Germline CDR1 is SGHDT and CDR2 is YYEEEE. CDR3 length equals 15 residues. DNA for the CDR3: TGTGCCAGCAGTTCCCAGGGTCTCCCCTACAATGAGCAGTTCTTC. Its translation: CASSSQGLPYNEQFF.

The chain carries TRBV18 and TRBJ2-3; maybe TRBD2 (6 bases). Germline V gene sequence: CDR1 KGHSH, CDR2 LQKENI. V was cut by 4 bases and J by 2 bases, with 10 bases left in between. The CDR3 sequence is 14 residues long. CDR3 nucleotides: TGTGCCAGCTCACGCGGGGTAGTCACAGATACGCAGTATTTT. It codes for CASSRGVVTDTQYF.

V gene TRBV6-5 combines with J gene TRBJ2-6; possible D gene TRBD1, 6 bases. Trimming removed 5 bases from V and 3 bases from J, with 8 bases in between. This CDR3 has 14 residues. From germline, CDR1 is MNHEY and CDR2 SVGAGI. The CDR3 nucleotides read TGTGCCAGCAGTAACAGGGTTGGGGCCAACGTCCTGACTTTC. It is translated as CASSNRVGANVLTF.